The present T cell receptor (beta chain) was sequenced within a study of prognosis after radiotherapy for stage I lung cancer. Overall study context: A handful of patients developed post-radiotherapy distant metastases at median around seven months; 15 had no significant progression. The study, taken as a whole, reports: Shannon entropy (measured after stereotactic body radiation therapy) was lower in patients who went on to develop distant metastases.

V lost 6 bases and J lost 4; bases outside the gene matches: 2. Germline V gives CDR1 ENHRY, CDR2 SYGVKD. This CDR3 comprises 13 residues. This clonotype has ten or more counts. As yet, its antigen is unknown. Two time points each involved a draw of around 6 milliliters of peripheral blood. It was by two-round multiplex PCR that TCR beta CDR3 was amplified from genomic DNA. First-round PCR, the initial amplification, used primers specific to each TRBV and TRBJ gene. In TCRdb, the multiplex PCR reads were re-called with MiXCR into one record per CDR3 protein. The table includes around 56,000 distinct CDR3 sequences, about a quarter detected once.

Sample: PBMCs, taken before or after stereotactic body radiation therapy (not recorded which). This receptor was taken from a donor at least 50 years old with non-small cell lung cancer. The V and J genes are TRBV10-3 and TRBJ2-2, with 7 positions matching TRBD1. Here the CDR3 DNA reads TGTGCCATCAGGGGACAGCGCACCGGGGAGCTGTTTTTT. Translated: CAIRGQRTGELFF.